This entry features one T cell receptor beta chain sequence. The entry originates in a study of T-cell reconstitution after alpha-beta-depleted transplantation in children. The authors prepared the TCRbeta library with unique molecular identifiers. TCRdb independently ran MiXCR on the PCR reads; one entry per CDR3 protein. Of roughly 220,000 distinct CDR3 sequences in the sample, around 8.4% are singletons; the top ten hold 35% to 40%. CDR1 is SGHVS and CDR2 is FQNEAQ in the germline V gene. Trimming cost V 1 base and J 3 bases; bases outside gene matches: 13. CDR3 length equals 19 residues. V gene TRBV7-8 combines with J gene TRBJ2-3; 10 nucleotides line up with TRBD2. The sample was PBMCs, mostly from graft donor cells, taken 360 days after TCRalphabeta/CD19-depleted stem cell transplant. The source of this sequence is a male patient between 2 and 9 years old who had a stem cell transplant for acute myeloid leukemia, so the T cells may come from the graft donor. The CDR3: CASSLDWTSGESRTDTQYF. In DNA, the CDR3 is TGTGCCAGCAGCTTAGATTGGACTAGCGGAGAGTCGCGTACAGATACGCAGTATTTT.